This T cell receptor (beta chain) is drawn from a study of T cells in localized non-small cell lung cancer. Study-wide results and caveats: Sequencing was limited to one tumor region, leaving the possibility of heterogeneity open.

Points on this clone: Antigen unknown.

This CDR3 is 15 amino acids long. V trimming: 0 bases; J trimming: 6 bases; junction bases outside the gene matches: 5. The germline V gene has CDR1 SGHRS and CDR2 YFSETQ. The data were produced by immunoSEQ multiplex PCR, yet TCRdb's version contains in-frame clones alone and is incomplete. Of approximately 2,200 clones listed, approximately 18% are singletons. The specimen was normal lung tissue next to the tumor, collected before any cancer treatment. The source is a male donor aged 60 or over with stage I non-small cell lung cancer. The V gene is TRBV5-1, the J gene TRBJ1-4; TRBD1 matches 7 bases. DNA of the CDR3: TGCGCCAGCAGCTTGGGACAGGGTTACTATGAAAAACTGTTTTTT. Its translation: CASSLGQGYYEKLFF.